This T cell receptor (beta chain) was sequenced in a study of spatial heterogeneity in lung cancer. This clonotype was seen many times. Its antigen is as yet unknown. TCRdb re-derived calls from the 5' RACE reads in MiXCR, one entry per CDR3 protein. The table lists about 3,900 distinct CDR3 sequences, about 4% of them singletons. Germline V gene data show CDR1 as MNHNY and CDR2 as SVGAGI (reference sequence). With V trimmed by 2 bases and J by 5 bases, 9 bases remained unmatched. This CDR3 is built from 17 residues. Time point specified: sample taken at primary tumor resection. Findings and caveats of the study: Counts of expanded intratumoral alpha and beta TCRs tracked tumor mutation counts.

V is TRBV6-6 and J is TRBJ2-2; 9 positions agree with TRBD1. The sequence was collected from a male donor with early-stage non-small cell lung cancer. Sample: lung tumor tissue, taken at surgery. The CDR3 DNA sequence: TGTGCCAGCAGTTACAGCCGGGACAGGGAATTGACCGGGGAGCTGTTTTTT. Residues: CASSYSRDRELTGELFF.